Listed below are T cell receptor beta chains from one sample, sequenced in a study of lymphopenia after photon versus proton radiotherapy. The method was immunoSEQ multiplex PCR; TCRdb's version includes in-frame clones alone and lacks a portion of them. The profile shows approximately 70,000 clones, about nine tenths of them singletons. The specimen comprised peripheral blood, sampled from a patient treated with proton-based radiotherapy. The source is a man older than 75 with esophageal cancer. The CDR3 runs from the conserved cysteine through the conserved F or W.

TRBJ1-6	TRBV30	CAWSVRGLYNSPLHF
TRBJ2-1	TRBV6-1	CATSSGQGWNEQFF
TRBJ1-3	TRBV29-1	CSVGGGRGNTIYF
TRBJ2-7	TRBV5-1	CASSATGTGLYEQYF
TRBJ2-5	TRBV7-2	CASSLALAGPPQETQYF
TRBJ2-3	TRBV5-1	CASSLVGAGGPLNTQYF
TRBJ1-1	TRBV18	CASSPDTLEAFF
TRBJ1-5	TRBV6-1	CASCDRADQPQHF
TRBJ1-1	TRBV6-5	CASSYSQGETQAFF
TRBJ2-5	TRBV7-3	CASSSLKGPRETQYF
TRBJ2-7	TRBV9	CASSVRTSGIYEQYF
TRBJ1-6	TRBV30	CAWSGGTEYSPLHF
TRBJ2-7	TRBV15	CATSREGGPAYEQYF
.	TRBV19	CASSTTSRQSYEQYF
TRBJ2-3	TRBV10-2	CASSRSGTSGGSTDTQYF
TRBJ2-3	TRBV5-1	CASSPKRDQSTDTQYF
TRBJ2-2	TRBV14	CASSQVIGTGELFF
TRBJ2-1	TRBV29-1	CSAGDRGSYNEQFF
TRBJ1-1	TRBV6-1	CASRLRGLDTEAFF
TRBJ1-1	TRBV7-2	CASNERGWGGNTEAFF
TRBJ2-1	TRBV5-1	CASSPRRQGSYNEQFF
TRBJ2-1	TRBV9	CASSAGGAYNEQFF
TRBJ2-7	TRBV18	CASSPTSGGVRQYF
TRBJ1-2	TRBV19	CASSIRGGVDGYTF
TRBJ2-5	TRBV19	CASSVSGTGNREQYF
TRBJ1-1	TRBV7-2	CASSFRQGYDTEAFF
TRBJ2-7	TRBV27	CASRRAINYEQYF
TRBJ2-7	TRBV7-2	CASSRGAVSYEQYF